This T cell receptor beta chain was sequenced for a study of graft-versus-host responses after intestinal transplantation. Study-level background: Recipients underwent multivisceral, liver-intestinal, or isolated intestinal transplants. Recipients across the board were started on anti-thymocyte globulin induction, then kept on tacrolimus and steroids for about 3 years.

In the case of this clone: Its target is unknown.

Only in-frame clones appear in the TCRdb table, and some are missing; sequencing was by immunoSEQ multiplex PCR. The sample lists roughly 110,000 clones, 80% to 90% occurring once. Looked up from germline, CDR1 is MNHNS and CDR2 is SASEGT. There are 14 residues in the CDR3. V lost 1 base and J lost 2, with 9 bases in between. The source of this sequence is a human donor who was the organ donor for an intestinal transplant. Source: unstimulated CD4+ T cells sorted from spleen or lymph node cells, taken before transplant. The J gene is TRBJ2-7, the V gene TRBV6-1; maybe TRBD1 (6 bases). CDR3 protein: CASSEEAGAYEQYF. The CDR3, as DNA: TGTGCCAGCAGTGAAGAAGCAGGGGCCTACGAGCAGTACTTC.